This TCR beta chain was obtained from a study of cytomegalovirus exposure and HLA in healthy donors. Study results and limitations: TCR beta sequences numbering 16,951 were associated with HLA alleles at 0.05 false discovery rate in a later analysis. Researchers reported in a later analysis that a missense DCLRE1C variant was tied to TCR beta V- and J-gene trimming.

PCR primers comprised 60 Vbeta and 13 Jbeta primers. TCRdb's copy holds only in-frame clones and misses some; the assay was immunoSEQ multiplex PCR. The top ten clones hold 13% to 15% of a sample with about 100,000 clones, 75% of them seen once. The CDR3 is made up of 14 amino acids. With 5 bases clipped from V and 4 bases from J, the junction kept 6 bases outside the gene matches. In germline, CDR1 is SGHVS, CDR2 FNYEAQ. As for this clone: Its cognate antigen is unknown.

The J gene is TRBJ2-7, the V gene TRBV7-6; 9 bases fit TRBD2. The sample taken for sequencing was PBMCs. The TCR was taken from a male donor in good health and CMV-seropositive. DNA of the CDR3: TGTGCCAGCAGCCTCAGCGGGGGGCGGTACGAGCAGTACTTC. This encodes CASSLSGGRYEQYF.